The 12 T cell receptor beta chains reported below all come from one sample, sequenced in a study of CD8+ T cells in alopecia areata (dated by TCRdb to 2016 to 2019). Library generation was performed with the immunoSEQ multiplex PCR assay. For TCR sequencing, RNA was extracted from every sample and reverse transcribed into cDNA to serve as template. TCRdb's version of the immuneACCESS table is confined to in-frame rearrangements and falls short of the full clone set. An unresolved V gene accounts for under half of the shortfall where checked; the remainder is of unknown origin. The sample table records around 99,000 clones; 84% of these occur just once. The ten biggest clones cover 24% of the sample. The sample's time point, from its label and the paper: 20 to 30 weeks on oral tofacitinib. The treatment or condition label here, explained by the study, means: oral pan-JAK inhibitor, 5-10 mg twice daily.

Sequencing used CD8+ T cells sorted from blood, obtained at week 24, from a patient treated with tofacitinib. These receptors were obtained from a human donor with alopecia areata.

The V gene is TRBV29-1, the J gene TRBJ2-1, with 10 bases aligning to TRBD1. The J segment lost 4 bases and the V segment lost 3 bases, leaving 6 bases of the junction unmatched. Germline assignment: CDR1 SQVTM and CDR2 ANQGSEA. This CDR3 region has 15 residues. The CDR3 DNA reads TGCAGCGTTGAGCCCGGGACAGGGGCTTACAATGAGCAGTTCTTC. Amino acid sequence: CSVEPGTGAYNEQFF.

V and J are TRBV11-2 and TRBJ2-5; TRBD1 agrees at 7 bases. V lost 5 bases to trimming and J lost 5 bases; unmatched junction nucleotides: 11. The CDR3 runs to 15 residues. CDR1 SGHAT and CDR2 FQNNGV come from the germline V gene. CDR3 amino acids: CASSPPRGSGETQYF. CDR3 nucleotide sequence: TGTGCCAGCAGCCCACCCAGGGGGTCGGGGGAGACCCAGTACTTC.

The gene calls are TRBV7-6 and TRBJ1-5, with D unclear. The CDR3 totals 14 residues. Trimming took off 5 bases at V and 0 bases at J, with 8 bases between the two ends. Germline CDR1 reads SGHVS; CDR2 reads FNYEAQ. The CDR3 coding sequence is TGTGCCAGCAGCCCGTCTTATAGCAATCAGCCCCAGCATTTT. Translating gives CASSPSYSNQPQHF.

The chain couples TRBV7-9 to TRBJ2-7; no reliable D call. The germline gives CDR1 SEHNR, CDR2 FQNEAQ (reference sequence). This CDR3 is built from 11 residues. V was trimmed by 5 bases and J by 3 bases, leaving 5 bases between them. The CDR3 loop is CASSPNYEQYF. The CDR3 DNA reads as TGTGCCAGCAGCCCAAACTACGAGCAGTACTTC.

V and J are TRBV29-1 and TRBJ2-7; D not certain. The V and J ends lost 6 bases and 3 bases respectively, with 18 bases between them. CDR1 SQVTM and CDR2 ANQGSEA come from the germline V gene. The CDR3 has 14 residues. The CDR3 coding sequence is TGCAGCGTCCAGGACCAGTCTGAGAGCTACGAGCAGTACTTC. It translates to CSVQDQSESYEQYF.

The chain has TRBV5-1 and TRBJ2-7; 8 bases map to TRBD1. Trimming took 0 bases from V and 4 from J; bases not matched to a gene: 6. The germline CDR1 and CDR2 sequences are SGHRS and YFSETQ. The CDR3 sequence is 15 residues long. Here the CDR3 reads CASSLVQGGLYEQYF. The CDR3 bases are TGCGCCAGCAGCTTGGTACAGGGGGGCCTATACGAGCAGTACTTC.

The rearrangement links TRBV7-2 to TRBJ2-7, with TRBD2 identical over 10 bases. CDR1 is SGHTA, CDR2 FQGNSA, per germline. With 3 bases clipped from V and 0 bases from J, the junction kept 8 bases outside the gene matches. The CDR3 length is 17 residues. The CDR3 DNA is TGTGCCAGCAGCTTTTTCGGACTAGCGGAAGGCTCCTACGAGCAGTACTTC. It is translated as CASSFFGLAEGSYEQYF.

The rearrangement uses TRBV2 and TRBJ2-1; perhaps TRBD1 as D (6 bases). In germline, CDR1 is SNHLY, CDR2 FYNNEI. Trimming pared 5 bases from V and 4 bases from J, leaving 12 bases between. CDR3 length: 14 amino acids. Here the CDR3 DNA reads TGTGCCAGCAGTAAGGACAGTTTGTACAATGAGCAGTTCTTC. This gives the protein CASSKDSLYNEQFF.

The gene calls are TRBV6-4 and TRBJ1-1; D call uncertain. CDR1 is MRHNA and CDR2 is SNTAGT in the germline V gene. Trimming took off 3 bases at V and 0 bases at J, with 11 bases between the two ends. This CDR3 comprises 15 residues. This CDR3 is CASSESISLNTEAFF. The CDR3 region has the DNA TGTGCCAGCAGTGAAAGCATATCTCTGAACACTGAAGCTTTCTTT.

The rearrangement links TRBV7-6 to TRBJ1-1; TRBD1 aligns across 9 bases. The CDR3 spans 16 residues. CDR1 and CDR2 (germline): SGHVS, FNYEAQ. With 4 bases clipped from V and 3 bases from J, the junction kept 9 bases outside the gene matches. The CDR3 reads CASSSNTRTGDTEAFF. CDR3 DNA sequence: TGTGCCAGCAGCTCAAACACCCGGACAGGGGACACTGAAGCTTTCTTT.

This clone was counted once. V usage is TRBV5-4 and J usage is TRBJ1-2, with 10 nucleotides matching TRBD1. V shed 4 bases, J shed 8 bases, and the junction held 8 bases outside the gene matches. Germline CDR1 reads SGHNT; CDR2 reads YYREEE (reference sequence). This CDR3 is 14 amino acids long. CDR3: CASSPDRGRIGYTF. CDR3 DNA: TGTGCCAGCAGCCCAGACAGGGGGCGAATAGGCTACACCTTC.

As concerns this clone: A junction end diverges from the germline sequence, so it may reflect a read error. The rearrangement uses TRBV13 and TRBJ1-1, with a possible D match to TRBD1 (5 bases). The length of the CDR3 is 13 residues. Germline V gene lookup returns CDR1 PRHDT and CDR2 FYEKMQ (reference sequence). This CDR3 reads CASSRGELAEAFF. The CDR3, as DNA: TGTGCCAGCAGCCGGGGGGAGTTGGCTGAAGCCTTCTTT.